Given below is one T cell receptor (beta chain) in context. V lost 8 bases and J lost 0, with 20 bases in between. The CDR3 length is 17 residues. The germline V gene has CDR1 MDHEN and CDR2 SYDVKM. This specimen belongs to a study of cytomegalovirus exposure and HLA in healthy donors. Researchers ran the PCR with 60 Vbeta and 13 Jbeta primers. The table came from immunoSEQ multiplex PCR; TCRdb's copy has only in-frame clones and leaves some out. The sample has over 150,000 clones, roughly 81% seen once. The chain couples TRBV28 to TRBJ1-5, with D possibly TRBD1 on 5 matching bases. The receptor was derived from a young woman in good health and CMV-seropositive. Material: PBMCs. The CDR3 nucleotides are TGTGCCAGCGGCGTGTGGACAAATACTTATAGCAATCAGCCCCAGCATTTT. Protein: CASGVWTNTYSNQPQHF.